These 6 T cell receptor beta chains share one sample of origin, sequenced in a study of CD8 T cells in ankylosing spondylitis. In TCRdb, the 5' RACE reads were re-called with MiXCR into one record per CDR3 protein. The top ten clones hold about 15% of a sample with about 160,000 distinct CDR3 sequences, 8.5% to 10% of them seen once. The sequenced sample consisted of blood, either unsorted or a sorted T cell fraction (not recorded which). Source of these receptors: a female donor with ankylosing spondylitis or in good health (not recorded which).

The chain has TRBV4-1 and TRBJ1-5, with unresolved D. Germline V gene lookup returns CDR1 MGHRA and CDR2 YSYEKL. The V end was cut by 1 base, the J end by 4 bases, with 14 bases between. The length of the CDR3 is 16 residues. CDR3 coding DNA: TGCGCCAGCAGCCAAGCCAAGGGTACTGGTAATCAGCCCCAGCATTTT. Protein product: CASSQAKGTGNQPQHF.

This chain connects TRBV9 to TRBJ2-7, with D perhaps matching TRBD1 (5 bases). There are 15 residues in the CDR3. Trimming pared 4 bases from V and 2 bases from J, leaving 16 bases between. Per the germline V gene, CDR1 is SGDLS and CDR2 is YYNGEE. The CDR3 nucleotides read TGTGCCAGCAGCCCCCGGGCCCAGGGCGCCTACGAGCAGTACTTC. Translated: CASSPRAQGAYEQYF.

This clonotype has only a few counts. The chain employs TRBV20-1 and TRBJ2-7; 7 bases match TRBD1. Germline lookup yields CDR1 DFQATT and CDR2 SNEGSKA (reference sequence). Unmatched junction bases numbered 6, after V lost 5 bases and J lost 2 bases. This CDR3 has 13 residues. The CDR3 nucleotides read TGCAGTGCTCAGGGGGAGTCCACCTACGAGCAGTACTTC. Amino acids: CSAQGESTYEQYF.

This clonotype has ten or more counts. This sequence joins TRBV20-1 and TRBJ2-2, with D uncertain. This CDR3 is 13 amino acids long. CDR1 and CDR2 (germline): DFQATT, SNEGSKA (reference sequence). CDR3 sequence: CSGSRANTGELFF. In DNA form, the CDR3 reads TGCAGCGGGTCGAGAGCGAACACCGGGGAGCTGTTTTTT.

This clonotype has a handful of counts. CDR3 sequence reads: CSARDLAGETGELFF. CDR3 nucleotides: TGCAGTGCTAGAGATCTAGCGGGAGAGACCGGGGAGCTGTTTTTT. This chain links TRBV20-1 with TRBJ2-2, with 10 bases that match TRBD2. This CDR3 is built from 15 residues. V shed 0 bases and J 5 bases; nucleotides not matched to a gene: 3. CDR1 DFQATT and CDR2 SNEGSKA come from the germline V gene (reference sequence).

This clonotype came up a few times. J is TRBJ2-1 and V is TRBV4-1, with 11 bases fitting TRBD2. CDR3 length equals 13 residues. V was pared by 10 bases and J by 12 bases, with 11 bases of the junction left unmatched. Germline V CDR1 and CDR2: MGHRA, YSYEKL. CDR3 loop: CATSSGRAKAQFF. Here the CDR3 DNA reads TGCGCCACCAGTAGCGGGAGGGCGAAGGCGCAGTTCTTC.